Given below is one TCR beta chain in context. This sample is drawn from a study of neoadjuvant anti-PD-1 for oral cavity cancer. Whole-study context: Non-progressing patients received a fourth nivolumab dose near day 43, then surgery on days 50-56.

Clones were read by immunoSEQ multiplex PCR, and TCRdb kept only the in-frame ones, dropping some. The table includes fewer than 90,000 clones, approximately 81% detected once. The J segment lost 7 bases and the V segment lost 5 bases, leaving 9 bases of the junction unmatched. The CDR3 covers 15 residues. Germline V gene data show CDR1 as LNHDA and CDR2 as SQIVND (reference sequence). Stated time point: after neoadjuvant nivolumab, at surgical resection. Patients were newly diagnosed with stage II-IVA oral cavity squamous cell carcinoma without prior systemic or radiation treatment. These oral cavity squamous cell carcinomas were HPV-negative and locally advanced.

The V call is TRBV19, the J call TRBJ2-7; 12 bases map to TRBD2. This receptor was identified in a person between 40 and 85 years old with oral cavity squamous cell carcinoma. This specimen consisted of PBMCs, obtained after nivolumab (anti-PD-1) treatment. CDR3 loop: CASSQLAGGLGEQYF. The CDR3 nucleotides read TGTGCCAGTAGTCAACTAGCGGGAGGTTTGGGAGAGCAGTACTTC.